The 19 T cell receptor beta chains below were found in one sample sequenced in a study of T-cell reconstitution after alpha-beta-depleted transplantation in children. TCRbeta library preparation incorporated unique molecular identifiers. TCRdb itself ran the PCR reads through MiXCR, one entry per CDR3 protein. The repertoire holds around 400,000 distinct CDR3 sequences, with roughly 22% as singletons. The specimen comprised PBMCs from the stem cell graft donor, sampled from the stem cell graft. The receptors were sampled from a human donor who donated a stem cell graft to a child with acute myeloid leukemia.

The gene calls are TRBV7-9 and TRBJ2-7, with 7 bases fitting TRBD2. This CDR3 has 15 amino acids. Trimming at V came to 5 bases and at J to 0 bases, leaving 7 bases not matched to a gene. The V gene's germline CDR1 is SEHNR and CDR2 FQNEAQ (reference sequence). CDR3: CASSGQRDRSYEQYF. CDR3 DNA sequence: TGTGCCAGCAGCGGTCAGCGGGACCGCTCCTACGAGCAGTACTTC.

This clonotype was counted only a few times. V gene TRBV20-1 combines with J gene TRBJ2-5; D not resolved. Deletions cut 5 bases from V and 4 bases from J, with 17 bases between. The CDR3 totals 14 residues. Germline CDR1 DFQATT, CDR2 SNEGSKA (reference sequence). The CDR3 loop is CSASLEGVGETQYF. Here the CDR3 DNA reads TGCAGTGCTTCCCTAGAAGGCGTTGGAGAGACCCAGTACTTC.

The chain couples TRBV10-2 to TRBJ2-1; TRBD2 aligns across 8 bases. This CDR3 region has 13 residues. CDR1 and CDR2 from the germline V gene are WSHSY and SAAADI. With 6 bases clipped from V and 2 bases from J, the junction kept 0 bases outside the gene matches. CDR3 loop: CASSGRAYNEQFF. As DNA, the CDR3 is TGCGCCAGCAGCGGGAGGGCCTACAATGAGCAGTTCTTC.

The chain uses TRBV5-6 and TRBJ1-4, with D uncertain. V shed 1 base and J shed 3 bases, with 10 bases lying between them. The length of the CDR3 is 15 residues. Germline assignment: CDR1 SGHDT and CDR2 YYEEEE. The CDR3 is CASSLRRWSNEKLFF. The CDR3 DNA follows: TGTGCCAGCAGCTTGCGGCGGTGGTCTAATGAAAAACTGTTTTTT.

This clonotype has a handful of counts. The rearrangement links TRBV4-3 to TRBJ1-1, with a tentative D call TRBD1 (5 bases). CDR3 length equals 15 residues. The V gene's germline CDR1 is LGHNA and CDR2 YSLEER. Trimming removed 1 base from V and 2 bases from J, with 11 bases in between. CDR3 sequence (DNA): TGCGCCAGCAGCCAAGCTAGGACAATTAACACTGAAGCTTTCTTT. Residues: CASSQARTINTEAFF.

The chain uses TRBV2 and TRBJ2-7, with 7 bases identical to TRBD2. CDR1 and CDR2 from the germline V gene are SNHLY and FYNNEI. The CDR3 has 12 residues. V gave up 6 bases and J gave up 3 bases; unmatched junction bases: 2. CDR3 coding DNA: TGTGCCAGCAGGCGGGAGAGCTACGAGCAGTACTTC. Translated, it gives CASRRESYEQYF.

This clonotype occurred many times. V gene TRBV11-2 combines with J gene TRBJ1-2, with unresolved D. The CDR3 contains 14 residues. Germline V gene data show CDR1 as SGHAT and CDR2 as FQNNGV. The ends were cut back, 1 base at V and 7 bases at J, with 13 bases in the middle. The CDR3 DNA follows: TGTGCCAGCAGCTTAGTGAGGTCGGGTTTTGGCTACACCTTC. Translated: CASSLVRSGFGYTF.

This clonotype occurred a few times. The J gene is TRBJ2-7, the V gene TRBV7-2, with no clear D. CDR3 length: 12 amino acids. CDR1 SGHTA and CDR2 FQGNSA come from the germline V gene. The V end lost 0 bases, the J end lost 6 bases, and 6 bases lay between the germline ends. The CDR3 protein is CASSLAGSEQYF. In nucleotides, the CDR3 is TGTGCCAGCAGCTTAGCTGGGTCCGAGCAGTACTTC. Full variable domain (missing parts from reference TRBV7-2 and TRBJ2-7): GAGVSQSPSNKVTEKGKDVELRCDPISGHTALYWYRQSLGQGLEFLIYFQGNSAPDKSGLPSDRFSAERTGGSVSTLTIQRTQQEDSAVYLCASSLAGSEQYFGPGTRLTVT.

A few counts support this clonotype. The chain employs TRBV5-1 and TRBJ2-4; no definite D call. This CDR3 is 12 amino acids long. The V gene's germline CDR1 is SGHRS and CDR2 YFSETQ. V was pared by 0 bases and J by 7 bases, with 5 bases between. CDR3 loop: CASSLDRNIQYF. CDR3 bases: TGCGCCAGCAGCTTGGACCGTAACATTCAGTACTTC. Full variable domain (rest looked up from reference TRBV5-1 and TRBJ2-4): KAGVTQTPRYLIKTRGQQVTLSCSPISGHRSVSWYQQTPGQGLQFLFEYFSETQRNKGNFPGRFSGRQFSNSRSEMNVSTLELGDSALYLCASSLDRNIQYFGAGTRLSVL.

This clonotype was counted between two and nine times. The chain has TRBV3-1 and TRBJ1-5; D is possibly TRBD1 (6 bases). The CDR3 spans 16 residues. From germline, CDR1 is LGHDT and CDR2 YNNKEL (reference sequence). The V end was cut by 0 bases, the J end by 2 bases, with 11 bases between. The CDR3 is CASSQEGGLGNQPQHF. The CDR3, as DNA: TGTGCCAGCAGCCAAGAAGGGGGTTTGGGCAATCAGCCCCAGCATTTT.

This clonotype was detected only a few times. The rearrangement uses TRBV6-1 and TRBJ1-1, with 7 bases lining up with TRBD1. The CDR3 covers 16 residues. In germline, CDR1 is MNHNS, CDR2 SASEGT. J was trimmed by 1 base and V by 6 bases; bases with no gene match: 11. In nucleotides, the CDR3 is TGTGCCAGCAGGCCCACAGGGGAAAATTGGAACACTGAAGCTTTCTTT. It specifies CASRPTGENWNTEAFF.

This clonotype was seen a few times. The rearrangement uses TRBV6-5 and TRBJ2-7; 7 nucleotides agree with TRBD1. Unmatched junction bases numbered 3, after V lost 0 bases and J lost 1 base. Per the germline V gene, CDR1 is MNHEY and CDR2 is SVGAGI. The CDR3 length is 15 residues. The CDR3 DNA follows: TGTGCCAGCAGTTACTCGGGGACAGAGTCCTACGAGCAGTACTTC. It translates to CASSYSGTESYEQYF.

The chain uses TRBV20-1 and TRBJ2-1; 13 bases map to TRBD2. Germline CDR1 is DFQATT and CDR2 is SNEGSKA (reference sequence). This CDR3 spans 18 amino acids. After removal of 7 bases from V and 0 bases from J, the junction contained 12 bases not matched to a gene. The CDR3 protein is CSVRLAGGSGSSYNEQFF. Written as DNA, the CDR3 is TGCAGTGTTCGACTAGCGGGAGGTTCAGGGAGCTCCTACAATGAGCAGTTCTTC.

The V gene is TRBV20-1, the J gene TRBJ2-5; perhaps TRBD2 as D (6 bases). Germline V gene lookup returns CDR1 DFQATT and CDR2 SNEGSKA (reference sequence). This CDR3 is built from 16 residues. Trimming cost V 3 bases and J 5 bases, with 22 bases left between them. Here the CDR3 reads CSASSRGGAPSETQYF. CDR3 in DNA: TGCAGTGCTAGTAGTCGGGGCGGGGCCCCCTCGGAGACCCAGTACTTC.

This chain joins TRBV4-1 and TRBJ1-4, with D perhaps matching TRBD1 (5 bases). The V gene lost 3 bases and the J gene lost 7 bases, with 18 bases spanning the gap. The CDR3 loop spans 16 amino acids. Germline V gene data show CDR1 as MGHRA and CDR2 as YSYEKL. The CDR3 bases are TGCGCCAGCAGCCATCTGCTCCTGACGAGGGGTGAAAAACTGTTTTTT. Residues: CASSHLLLTRGEKLFF.

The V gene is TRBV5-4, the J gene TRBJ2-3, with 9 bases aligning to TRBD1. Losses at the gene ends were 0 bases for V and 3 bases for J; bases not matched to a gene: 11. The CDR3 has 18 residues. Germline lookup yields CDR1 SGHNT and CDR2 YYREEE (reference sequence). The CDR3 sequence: CASSLARDRGSLTDTQYF. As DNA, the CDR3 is TGTGCCAGCAGCTTGGCCCGAGACAGGGGGTCCTTGACAGATACGCAGTATTTT.

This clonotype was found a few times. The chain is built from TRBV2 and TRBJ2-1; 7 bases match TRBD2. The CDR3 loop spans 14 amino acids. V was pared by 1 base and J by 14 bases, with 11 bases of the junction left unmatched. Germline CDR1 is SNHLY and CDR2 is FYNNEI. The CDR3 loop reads CASSEGGRRERKFF. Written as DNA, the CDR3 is TGTGCCAGCAGTGAAGGGGGGAGGCGGGAGCGAAAGTTCTTC.

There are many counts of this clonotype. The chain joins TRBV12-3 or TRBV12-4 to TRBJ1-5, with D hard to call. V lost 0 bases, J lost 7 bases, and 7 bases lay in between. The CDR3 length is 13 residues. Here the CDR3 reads CASSLAGSQPQHF. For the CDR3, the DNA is TGTGCCAGCAGTTTAGCAGGTAGCCAGCCCCAGCATTTT.

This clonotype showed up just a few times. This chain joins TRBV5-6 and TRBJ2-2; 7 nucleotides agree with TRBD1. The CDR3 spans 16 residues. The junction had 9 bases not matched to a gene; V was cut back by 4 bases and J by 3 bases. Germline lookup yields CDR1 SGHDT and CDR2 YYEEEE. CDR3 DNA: TGTGCCAGCAGCGTAACAGGGGTTTTTGACACCGGGGAGCTGTTTTTT. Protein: CASSVTGVFDTGELFF.